This entry concerns a single T cell receptor beta chain. Antigen unknown. These data come from a study of T cell repertoires in cytomegalovirus infection. Study context: It was the public TCR beta signatures that indicated both CMV infection and matching HLA type. Study outcomes and limitations: Carriers of CMV plus the relevant HLA were identified by cumulative public TCR beta family frequency. What dominated the ex vivo response were HLA-C-restricted CMV-specific TCR beta clonotypes.

Looked up from germline, CDR1 is SEHNR and CDR2 is FQNEAQ (reference sequence). The CDR3 totals 15 residues. Trimming took off 7 bases at V and 0 bases at J, with 12 bases between the two ends. TCRdb redid the calling of the reads with MiXCR, one entry per CDR3 protein. The sample has approximately 910,000 distinct CDR3 sequences, around a third seen once. The TCR sequence derives from a human donor in good health (CMV status not recorded). Some clones in this sample may be carry-over from other donors' samples. Sequenced material: cultured CD8+ T cells from PBMCs, taken from culture after CMV antigen stimulation. The V and J genes are TRBV7-9 and TRBJ2-2; D may match TRBD1 or TRBD2 (6 bases each). DNA for the CDR3: TGTGCCAGCATCTGGGGGGCCACGAACACCGGGGAGCTGTTTTTT. Protein sequence: CASIWGATNTGELFF.